This entry features one TCR beta chain sequence. The antigen is undetermined. V lost 6 bases and J 9 bases, leaving 12 bases between the germline ends. The germline gives CDR1 LNHDA, CDR2 SQIVND (reference sequence). The CDR3 spans 12 residues. This specimen comes from a study of T-cell memory formation after mild COVID-19. 5'RACE primed at constant segments yielded TCR alpha and TCR beta cDNA libraries bearing sample barcodes and UMIs. TCRdb re-called the 5' RACE reads through MiXCR, storing one row per CDR3 protein. Among 200,000 to 300,000 distinct CDR3 sequences listed, 15% were seen once. General study findings and limits: The appearance of some responding clones in pre-infection memory suggested that cross-reactive memory joined.

Material: PBMCs or a T cell subset sorted from them (not recorded which). This TCR was recovered from an adult woman who had mild COVID-19 (a few samples of this study predate the infection). Cell type and time point are not known. This sequence joins TRBV19 and TRBJ2-1, with D possibly TRBD2 on 6 matching bases. The CDR3 DNA follows: TGTGCCAGTAGCCCCGGGGAGGTTGAGCAGTTCTTC. The encoded protein is CASSPGEVEQFF.